The clone carrying this T cell receptor (beta chain) was seen once. These data come from a study of blood T cell repertoires in COVID-19. Study details: Samples of COVID-19 (acute and convalescent) were obtained from the United States, Italy and Spain. The cDNA or gDNA used as material had been derived from T cells, B-cell-depleted T cells, or PBMCs.

Authors' methods: Amplifying reference gene primers gave estimates of nucleated cell counts. Generated by immunoSEQ multiplex PCR, the TCRdb table keeps only in-frame clones and is missing some. V and J calls plus clone size are reproduced from that table; the DNA served to infer D and trimming. The table shows roughly 50,000 clones, with approximately 80% occurring only once. The CDR3 has 16 residues. V was pared by 4 bases and J by 2 bases, with 18 bases between. The germline CDR1 and CDR2 sequences are MDHEN and SYDVKM. The V call is TRBV28, the J call TRBJ2-7; D may be TRBD2 (6 bases). The sequenced sample was peripheral blood. The receptor was derived from a man aged 65 to 79 with acute or convalescent COVID-19. The CDR3 DNA follows: TGTGCCAGCAGTTCCCAGCGGGCCGAATTTACCTACGAGCAGTACTTC. It encodes CASSSQRAEFTYEQYF.